This T cell receptor (beta chain) was captured in a study of cytomegalovirus exposure and HLA in healthy donors. Study outcomes and limitations: Testing in vitro showed three CMV-associated chains specific for CMV antigens. Both high specificity and high sensitivity reportedly marked the classifier's diagnosis of cytomegalovirus status.

The PCR ran on 60 Vbeta and 13 Jbeta primers. Measured with immunoSEQ multiplex PCR; TCRdb has only the in-frame clones, and not every one. This sample has 150,000 to 200,000 clones, with roughly four fifths found just once. This clone was detected a few times. Its target is unknown. Nominally healthy donors provided the samples, though records likely missed some immune exposures. This CDR3 region has 14 residues. Trimming left V 0 bases short and J 0 bases short, with 4 bases between. Germline V gene data show CDR1 as SGDLS and CDR2 as YYNGEE. V gene TRBV9 combines with J gene TRBJ2-1, with D uncertain. The TCR originated in a female donor in good health and CMV-seronegative. Sequencing was done on a sample of PBMCs. The CDR3 loop is CASSVVSSYNEQFF. The CDR3, as DNA: TGTGCCAGCAGCGTAGTGAGCTCCTACAATGAGCAGTTCTTC.